This TCR beta chain was recovered during a study of blood T cell repertoires in COVID-19. Whole-study context: Sources were T cells, B-cell-depleted T cells, or PBMCs; the material itself was cDNA or gDNA.

Data came from immunoSEQ multiplex PCR; TCRdb stores just in-frame clones and leaves some out. The data show roughly 260,000 clones, with around nine tenths seen just once and about 1.9% held by the top ten. The participants were between about 18 and 100 years old and came from 24 US areas. Cohort allocation depended upon clinical history that participants reported. Recovery among Cohort 3 donors was established by two negative PCRs, clearance, or symptom resolution. Germline V CDR1 and CDR2: DFQATT, SNEGSKA (reference sequence). Trimming took off 3 bases at V and 4 bases at J, with 10 bases between the two ends. The CDR3 is 13 amino acids.

The sample taken for sequencing was PBMCs or T cells enriched from blood (not recorded which). The chain recombines TRBV20-1 with TRBJ1-5; D perhaps matches TRBD1 (5 bases). This clonotype was obtained from a woman under 30 who had recovered from COVID-19. This CDR3 is CSASGAGNQPQHF. The CDR3 DNA reads TGCAGTGCTAGTGGGGCAGGGAATCAGCCCCAGCATTTT.